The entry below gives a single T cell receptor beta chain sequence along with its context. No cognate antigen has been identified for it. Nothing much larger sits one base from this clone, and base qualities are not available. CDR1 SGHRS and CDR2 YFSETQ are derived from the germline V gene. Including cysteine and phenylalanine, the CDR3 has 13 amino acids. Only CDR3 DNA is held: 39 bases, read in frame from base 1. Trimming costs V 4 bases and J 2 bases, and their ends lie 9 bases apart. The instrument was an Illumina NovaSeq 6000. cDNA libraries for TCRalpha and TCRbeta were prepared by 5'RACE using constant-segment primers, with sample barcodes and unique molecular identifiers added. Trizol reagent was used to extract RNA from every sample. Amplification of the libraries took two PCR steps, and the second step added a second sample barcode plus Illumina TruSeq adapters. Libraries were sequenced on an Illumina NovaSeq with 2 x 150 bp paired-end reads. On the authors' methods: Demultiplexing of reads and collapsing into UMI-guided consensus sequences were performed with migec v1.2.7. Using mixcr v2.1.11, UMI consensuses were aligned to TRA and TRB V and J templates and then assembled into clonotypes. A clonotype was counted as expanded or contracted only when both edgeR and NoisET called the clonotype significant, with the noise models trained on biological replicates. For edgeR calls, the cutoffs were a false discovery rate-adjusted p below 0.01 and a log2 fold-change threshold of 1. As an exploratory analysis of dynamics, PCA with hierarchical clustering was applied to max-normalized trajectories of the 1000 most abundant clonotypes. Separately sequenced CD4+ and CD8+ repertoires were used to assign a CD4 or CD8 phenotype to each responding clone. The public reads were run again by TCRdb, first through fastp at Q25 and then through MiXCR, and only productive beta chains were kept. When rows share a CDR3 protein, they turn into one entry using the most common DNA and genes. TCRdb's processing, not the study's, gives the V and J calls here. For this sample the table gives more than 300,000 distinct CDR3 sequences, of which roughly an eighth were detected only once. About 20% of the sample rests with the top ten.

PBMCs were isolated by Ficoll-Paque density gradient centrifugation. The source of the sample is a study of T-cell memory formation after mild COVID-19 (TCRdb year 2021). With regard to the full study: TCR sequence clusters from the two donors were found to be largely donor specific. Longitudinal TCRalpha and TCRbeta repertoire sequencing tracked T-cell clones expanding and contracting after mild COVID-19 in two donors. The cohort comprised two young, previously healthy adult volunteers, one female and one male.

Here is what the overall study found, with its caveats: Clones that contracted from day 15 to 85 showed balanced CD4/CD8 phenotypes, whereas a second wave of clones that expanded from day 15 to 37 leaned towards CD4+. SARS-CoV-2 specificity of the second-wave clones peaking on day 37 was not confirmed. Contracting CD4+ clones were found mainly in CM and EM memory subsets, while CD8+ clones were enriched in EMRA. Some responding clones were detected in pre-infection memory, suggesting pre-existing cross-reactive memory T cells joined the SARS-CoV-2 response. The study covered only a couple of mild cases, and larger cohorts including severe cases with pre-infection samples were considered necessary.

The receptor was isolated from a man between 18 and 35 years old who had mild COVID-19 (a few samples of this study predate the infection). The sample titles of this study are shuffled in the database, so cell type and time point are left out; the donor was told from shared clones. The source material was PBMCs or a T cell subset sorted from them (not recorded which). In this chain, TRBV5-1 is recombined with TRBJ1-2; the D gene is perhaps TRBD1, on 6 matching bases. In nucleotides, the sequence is TGCGCCAGCAGCATTACAGGGAACTATGGCTACACCTTC. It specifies CASSITGNYGYTF.